The sequence of this T cell receptor (beta chain) was determined in a study of Graves' ophthalmopathy and Graves' hyperthyroidism. Study observations and caveats: A model of 13 signatures distinguished ophthalmopathy from stable hyperthyroidism at around 91% sensitivity and about 80% specificity. Ophthalmopathy progression predictions by the model showed nearly 75% specificity and about 70% sensitivity.

This clonotype showed up many times. What it binds is unknown. This CDR3 has 14 amino acids. V lost 5 bases, J lost 4 bases, and 14 bases lay in between. Using RNA transcripts, the TCR beta CDR3 regions were amplified. Second-round multiplex PCR followed a first-round RT-PCR using HTBI primers. TCRdb analysed the multiplex PCR reads with MiXCR anew, one entry per CDR3 protein. The sample holds approximately 1.2 million distinct CDR3 sequences; 36% are singletons and the top ten take 11%. Exclusion applied to patients with other autoimmune diseases, uncontrolled infections, pregnancy or lactation. The source material was peripheral blood or thyroid tissue (not recorded which). This TCR was recovered from an adult man with Graves' hyperthyroidism. The chain uses TRBV12-3 or TRBV12-4 and TRBJ2-5; D gene ambiguous. CDR3 sequence (DNA): TGTGCCAGCAGTGGTGGGGTTCGTGTAGAGACCCAGTACTTC. Residues: CASSGGVRVETQYF.